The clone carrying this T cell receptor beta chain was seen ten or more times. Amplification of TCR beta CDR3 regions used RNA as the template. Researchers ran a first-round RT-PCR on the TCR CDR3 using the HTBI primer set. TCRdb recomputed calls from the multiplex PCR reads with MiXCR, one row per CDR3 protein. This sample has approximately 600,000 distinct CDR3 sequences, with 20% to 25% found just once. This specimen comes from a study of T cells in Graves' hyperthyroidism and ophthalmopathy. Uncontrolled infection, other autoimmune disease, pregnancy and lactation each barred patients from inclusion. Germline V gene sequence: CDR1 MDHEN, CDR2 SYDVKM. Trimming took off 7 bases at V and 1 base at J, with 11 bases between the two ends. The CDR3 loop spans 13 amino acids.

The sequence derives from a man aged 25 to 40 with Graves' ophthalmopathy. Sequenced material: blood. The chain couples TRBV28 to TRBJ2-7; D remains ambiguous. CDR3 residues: CASKWQSSYEQYF. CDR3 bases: TGTGCCAGCAAATGGCAGTCTTCCTACGAGCAGTACTTC.